This T cell receptor (beta chain) was obtained from a study of response to subunit inactivated influenza vaccine. V lost 5 bases and J 4 bases, leaving 12 bases between the germline ends. The CDR3 totals 14 residues. The germline V gene encodes CDR1 SGHRS and CDR2 YFSETQ. MiXCR, applied by TCRdb to the RT-PCR reads, yields one record per CDR3 protein. The sample holds 450,000 to 600,000 distinct CDR3 sequences; under 9% are singletons and the top ten take roughly 13%. General observations from the study: The authors suggested that few new T cells are recruited per seasonal influenza vaccination.

Remarks on this clonotype: Antigen: not known.

Specimen: PBMCs from blood, collected approximately 25 months after vaccination. The TCR originated in a man aged 50 to 75 who received an inactivated influenza vaccine. The chain links TRBV5-1 to TRBJ2-2; tentative D call: TRBD2 (5 bases). CDR3 residues: CASRGVESTGELFF. The CDR3 DNA reads as TGCGCCAGCAGGGGAGTAGAGAGCACCGGGGAGCTGTTTTTT.